This section outlines one T cell receptor (beta chain) sequence together with its context. What it binds is not known. Exclusion of a patient resulted from uncontrolled infection, other autoimmune disease, pregnancy or lactation. With 6 bases clipped from V and 3 bases from J, the junction kept 12 bases outside the gene matches. The CDR3 is made up of 15 amino acids. Germline-derived CDR1 and CDR2 are DFQATT and SNEGSKA (reference sequence). This specimen comes from a study of T cells in Graves' hyperthyroidism and ophthalmopathy. TCR beta CDR3 region amplification was performed from RNA transcripts. First-round RT-PCR targeting the TCR CDR3 was performed with the HTBI primer set. TCRdb re-called the multiplex PCR reads with MiXCR, one entry per CDR3 protein. The table includes hundreds of thousands of distinct CDR3 sequences, 14% detected once. Study-level results: Most clonotypes expanded in thyroid above 0.001 were likewise present in blood.

The rearrangement links TRBV20-1 to TRBJ2-7, with 9 bases matching TRBD1. The source material was blood. The receptor comes from a woman younger than 35 with Graves' hyperthyroidism. CDR3 DNA sequence: TGCAGTGCCCAATATCCCAACAGGGGGCTCTACGAGCAGTACTTC. This codes for CSAQYPNRGLYEQYF.